A single sample gave rise to the 5 T cell receptor beta chains below, sequenced in a study of T cells after yellow fever vaccination. Each CDR3 protein is one row after TCRdb ran MiXCR on the 5' RACE reads. In the table there are 150,000 to 200,000 distinct CDR3 sequences, less than 9% of which are singletons. The sequencing used CD4+ T cells sorted from PBMCs, collected 5 to 6 days after the first yellow fever vaccination. These receptors all come from a man aged 18 to 29 who received the YFV17D yellow fever vaccine.

This clonotype was seen at least ten times. The V call is TRBV6-5, the J call TRBJ1-5, with D unclear. This CDR3 is built from 18 residues. Germline CDR1 MNHEY, CDR2 SVGAGI. The V gene lost 0 bases and the J gene lost 0 bases, with 15 bases spanning the gap. The CDR3 sequence: CASSYSLPGSDSNQPQHF. The CDR3 DNA is TGTGCCAGCAGTTACTCACTACCTGGCAGCGATAGCAATCAGCCCCAGCATTTT.

The chain uses TRBV5-1 and TRBJ2-5, with D possibly matching TRBD1 (5 bases). This CDR3 contains 16 residues. The V gene's germline CDR1 is SGHRS and CDR2 YFSETQ. Trimming removed 0 bases from V and 4 bases from J, with 16 bases in between. CDR3 DNA: TGCGCCAGCAGCTTGGCCGGTTTGGGCCAGGGAGAGACCCAGTACTTC. This gives the protein CASSLAGLGQGETQYF.

The table lists this clonotype with many counts. The V call is TRBV6-5, the J call TRBJ2-1; D gene uncertain. V shed 8 bases and J shed 2 bases, with 7 bases lying between them. The germline V gene has CDR1 MNHEY and CDR2 SVGAGI. The CDR3 is made up of 12 amino acids. This CDR3 reads CASQGTYNEQFF. In nucleotides, the CDR3 is TGTGCCAGCCAAGGGACCTACAATGAGCAGTTCTTC.

This clonotype was observed at least ten times. The chain uses TRBV10-3 and TRBJ2-3; TRBD1 matches 8 bases. The CDR3 has 15 residues. The germline gives CDR1 ENHRY, CDR2 SYGVKD. Trimming removed 8 bases from V and 0 bases from J; junction bases left unmatched: 7. CDR3 in amino acids: CAIGGRGRSTDTQYF. CDR3 nucleotide sequence: TGTGCCATCGGAGGCAGGGGGCGAAGCACAGATACGCAGTATTTT.

This clonotype was found a few times. The chain combines TRBV7-3 with TRBJ1-2, with D tentatively TRBD1 (5 bases). V was trimmed by 0 bases and J by 8 bases, leaving 13 bases between them. The CDR3 is made up of 14 amino acids. Germline CDR1 is SGHTA and CDR2 is FQGTGA. The CDR3 spells CASSLTGRVEGYTF. DNA for the CDR3: TGTGCCAGCAGCTTAACCGGCAGGGTAGAGGGCTACACCTTC.